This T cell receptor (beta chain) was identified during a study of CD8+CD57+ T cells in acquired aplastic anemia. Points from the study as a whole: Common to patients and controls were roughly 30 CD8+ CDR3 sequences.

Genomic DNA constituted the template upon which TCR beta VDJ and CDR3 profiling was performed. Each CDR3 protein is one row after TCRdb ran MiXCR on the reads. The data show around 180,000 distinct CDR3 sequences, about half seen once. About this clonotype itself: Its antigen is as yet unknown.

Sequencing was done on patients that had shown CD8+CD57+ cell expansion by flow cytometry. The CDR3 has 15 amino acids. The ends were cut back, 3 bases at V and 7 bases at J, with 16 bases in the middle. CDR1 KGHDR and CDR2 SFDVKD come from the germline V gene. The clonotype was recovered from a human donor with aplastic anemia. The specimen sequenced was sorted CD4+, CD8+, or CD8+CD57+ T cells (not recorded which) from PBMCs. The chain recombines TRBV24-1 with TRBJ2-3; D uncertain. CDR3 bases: TGTGCCACCAGTGATCGGTCGCTCCTACCCTATACGCAGTATTTT. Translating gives CATSDRSLLPYTQYF.